These 21 T cell receptor beta chains were all obtained from the same sample, sequenced in a study of blood T cell repertoires in COVID-19 (dated by TCRdb to about 2020). The library was obtained by the immunoSEQ multiplex PCR assay. TCRdb carries this immuneACCESS record with in-frame sequences only. Its versions omit some clonotypes, under half of them owing to an unresolved V gene in the studies checked, with the rest unexplained. This sample comprises 73,000 or so clones, around 70% of them detected only once. The ten largest clones capture less than 25% of the sample. Sequencing was performed on peripheral blood. All receptors derive from a man aged 60 to 69 with acute or convalescent COVID-19.

This clone was seen a handful of times. The chain couples TRBV9 to TRBJ2-3; TRBD2 matches 9 bases. Germline V gives CDR1 SGDLS, CDR2 YYNGEE. The trim removed 1 base at V and 0 bases at J, leaving 3 bases unmatched. The CDR3 is 16 residues long. In DNA, the CDR3 is TGTGCCAGCAGCGTACCCCTAGCGGGGAGCACAGATACGCAGTATTTT. Translation gives CASSVPLAGSTDTQYF.

The chain is built from TRBV7-9 and TRBJ2-7; the match to TRBD2 covers 9 bases. The CDR3 contains 15 residues. CDR1 and CDR2 (germline): SEHNR, FQNEAQ (reference sequence). The ends lost 1 base at V and 6 bases at J; junction bases unmatched: 7. This chain's CDR3 is CASSLVVAGDGEQYV. The CDR3 DNA sequence: TGTGCCAGCAGCTTAGTTGTAGCGGGGGACGGCGAGCAGTACGTC.

Of note for this clone: An end of the junction differs from the germline gene, which may be a read error. This chain connects TRBV28 to TRBJ2-3; no clear D. The germline gives CDR1 MDHEN, CDR2 SYDVKM. CDR3 length: 13 residues. The CDR3 here is CASSLSSTDTQYF. CDR3 DNA sequence: TGTGCCAGCAGCTTATCTAGCACAGATACGCAGTATTTT. Full variable domain (outside the CDR3, taken from reference TRBV28 and TRBJ2-3): DVKVTQSSRYLVKRTGEKVFLECVQDMDHENMFWYRQDPGLGLRLIYFSYDVKMKEKGDIPEGYSVSREKKERFSLILESASTNQTSMYLCASSLSSTDTQYFGPGTRLTVL.

This clone has a count of ten or more. The V call is TRBV5-8, the J call TRBJ2-5; D may be TRBD2 (6 bases). CDR1 and CDR2 from the germline V gene are SGHTS and YDEGEE. The CDR3 extends over 16 amino acids. The V and J ends lost 1 base and 7 bases respectively, with 20 bases between them. The CDR3 DNA follows: TGTGCCAGCAGCTTGACGAGGGGACGGGGAGGTGGGACCCAGTACTTC. Amino acid sequence: CASSLTRGRGGGTQYF. Full variable domain (remainder filled in from reference TRBV5-8 and TRBJ2-5): EAGVTQSPTHLIKTRGQQATLRCSPISGHTSVYWYQQALGLGLQFLLWYDEGEERNRGNFPPRFSGRQFPNYSSELNVNALELEDSALYLCASSLTRGRGGGTQYFGPGTRLLVL.

The rearrangement links TRBV27 to TRBJ2-1; 8 nucleotides agree with TRBD2. This CDR3 comprises 15 residues. The J segment lost 6 bases and the V segment lost 3 bases, leaving 7 bases of the junction unmatched. The germline gives CDR1 MNHEY, CDR2 SMNVEV (reference sequence). The DNA for the CDR3 is TGTGCCAGCAGTTTGGGACTAGAGGGTTTCAATGAGCAGTTCTTC. This translates into CASSLGLEGFNEQFF.

This clone appeared once. The chain links TRBV2 to TRBJ1-1; D is perhaps TRBD1 (5 bases). Germline V lookup: CDR1 SNHLY, CDR2 FYNNEI. The ends were cut back, 2 bases at V and 8 bases at J, with 12 bases in the middle. The CDR3 consists of 13 residues. The DNA of the CDR3 is TGTGCCAGCAGTGAACTCCTGGGGGGGGAAGCTTTCTTT. Translated, it gives CASSELLGGEAFF.

V usage is TRBV24-1 and J usage is TRBJ2-5, with D maybe TRBD1 (6 bases). The V end lost 5 bases, the J end lost 1 base, and 13 bases lay between the germline ends. In germline, CDR1 is KGHDR, CDR2 SFDVKD. The CDR3 is 15 amino acids. The CDR3 loop reads CATSASTGFQETQYF. CDR3 DNA: TGTGCCACCAGTGCCTCAACAGGGTTCCAAGAGACCCAGTACTTC.

The chain joins TRBV4-1 to TRBJ1-5; D uncertain. The CDR3 spans 14 residues. Germline values: CDR1 MGHRA, CDR2 YSYEKL. Trimming shortened V by 0 bases and J by 3 bases, and 6 bases separated the two germline ends. This CDR3 reads CASSQERDNQPQHF. CDR3 nucleotides: TGCGCCAGCAGCCAAGAGAGGGACAATCAGCCCCAGCATTTT.

The rearrangement uses TRBV1 and TRBJ2-1; no DNA check was done on the table's D call, TRBD1. TRBV1 has pseudogene status. The CDR3 runs 16 residues. The CDR3 coding sequence is TGCACCAGCAGCCAAGATATGGACAGGGGGCGAAATGAGCAGTTCTTC. Translation: CTSSQDMDRGRNEQFF.

The rearrangement uses TRBV5-1 and TRBJ1-2; D not resolved. Germline V gives CDR1 SGHRS, CDR2 YFSETQ. This CDR3 comprises 13 residues. V lost 2 bases and J lost 7, with 12 bases in between. The CDR3 nucleotides read TGCGCCAGCAGCTTCTCCCCCGCGGCTGGCTACACCTTC. Translation gives CASSFSPAAGYTF.

In its sample, this clone was seen many times. The rearrangement joins TRBV29-1 to TRBJ1-1; D not certain. V lost 4 bases and J 2 bases, leaving 5 bases between the germline ends. Germline loops: CDR1 SQVTM, CDR2 ANQGSEA. The CDR3 has 11 amino acids. The CDR3, as DNA: TGCAGCGTTGTCCTCAACACTGAAGCTTTCTTT. Translating it yields CSVVLNTEAFF.

The chain joins TRBV5-1 to TRBJ2-3; 15 bases agree with TRBD2. The ends lost 2 bases at V and 0 bases at J; junction bases unmatched: 7. The CDR3 extends over 19 amino acids. Germline CDR1 SGHRS, CDR2 YFSETQ. CDR3 protein: CASSFWTSGGATSTDTQYF. The CDR3 coding sequence is TGCGCCAGCAGCTTCTGGACTAGCGGGGGGGCAACTAGCACAGATACGCAGTATTTT.

This clone was picked up one time. V gene TRBV20-1 combines with J gene TRBJ1-1; D is uncertain. The germline gives CDR1 DFQATT, CDR2 SNEGSKA (reference sequence). Trimming left V 6 bases short and J 5 bases short, with 10 bases between. This CDR3 has 11 residues. For the CDR3, the DNA is TGCAGTGCCCCGGGGTGGACTGAAGCTTTCTTT. Protein product: CSAPGWTEAFF.

The V call is TRBV7-9, the J call TRBJ1-5; a possible D gene is TRBD1 (5 bases). The CDR3 loop spans 15 amino acids. The V end lost 1 base, the J end lost 4 bases, and 11 bases lay between the germline ends. Germline V gives CDR1 SEHNR, CDR2 FQNEAQ (reference sequence). The DNA of the CDR3 is TGTGCCAGCAGCTTAGGGACATTCCCTAATCAGCCCCAGCATTTT. This sequence encodes CASSLGTFPNQPQHF.

The chain combines TRBV7-9 with TRBJ2-1; no reliable D call. The CDR3 totals 16 residues. Trimming removed 1 base from V and 5 bases from J, with 15 bases in between. The V gene's germline CDR1 is SEHNR and CDR2 FQNEAQ (reference sequence). The CDR3 region is CASSLGPGSSNNEQFF. CDR3 coding DNA: TGTGCCAGCAGCTTAGGACCGGGTTCCTCGAACAATGAGCAGTTCTTC.

The V gene is TRBV27, the J gene TRBJ1-2, with D perhaps matching TRBD1 (6 bases). CDR3 length: 16 residues. V was trimmed by 2 bases and J by 0 bases, leaving 13 bases between them. CDR1 is MNHEY and CDR2 is SMNVEV in the germline V gene (reference sequence). CDR3 nucleotides: TGTGCCAGCAGTTTAAACGCGGACAGCACTAACTATGGCTACACCTTC. It codes for CASSLNADSTNYGYTF.

The chain is built from TRBV9 and TRBJ2-3; 12 positions match TRBD2. Germline CDR1 reads SGDLS; CDR2 reads YYNGEE. This CDR3 is 18 amino acids long. V was clipped by 4 bases and J by 4 bases; unmatched bases: 13. The CDR3: CASSKSTSSGGAPDTQYF. The CDR3 coding sequence is TGTGCCAGCAGCAAGTCGACCTCTAGCGGGGGGGCCCCAGATACGCAGTATTTT.

This chain links TRBV4-1 with TRBJ2-1; TRBD2 agrees at 7 bases. V was pared by 1 base and J by 7 bases, with 10 bases of the junction left unmatched. This CDR3 contains 16 residues. The V gene's germline CDR1 is MGHRA and CDR2 YSYEKL. The CDR3 reads CASSQARSGDTNEQFF. The CDR3 DNA sequence: TGCGCCAGCAGCCAAGCAAGGAGCGGGGATACAAATGAGCAGTTCTTC.

This rearrangement joins TRBV5-1 to TRBJ1-6, with 7 bases matching TRBD1. The junction had 7 bases not matched to a gene; V was cut back by 4 bases and J by 9 bases. The CDR3 has 14 amino acids. Germline V gene data show CDR1 as SGHRS and CDR2 as YFSETQ. In DNA, the CDR3 is TGCGCCAGCAGCCCTAACAGGGGATCTTCACCCCTCCACTTT. Protein product: CASSPNRGSSPLHF.

The chain joins TRBV5-1 to TRBJ2-5, with D perhaps matching TRBD2 (5 bases). With 0 bases removed from V and 2 bases from J, the gap between germline ends came to 5 bases. The CDR3 is 13 residues long. The germline V gene has CDR1 SGHRS and CDR2 YFSETQ. The CDR3 region has the DNA TGCGCCAGCAGCTTGGGGACTCAAGAGACCCAGTACTTC. Its translation is CASSLGTQETQYF. The variable domain in full, with the rest retrieved from reference TRBV5-1 and TRBJ2-5, is KAGVTQTPRYLIKTRGQQVTLSCSPISGHRSVSWYQQTPGQGLQFLFEYFSETQRNKGNFPGRFSGRQFSNSRSEMNVSTLELGDSALYLCASSLGTQETQYFGPGTRLLVL.

This clone was observed at least ten times. The genes are TRBV5-1 and TRBJ2-5, with D possibly TRBD2 on 6 matching bases. The CDR3 runs 15 residues. The V and J ends lost 2 bases and 3 bases respectively, with 14 bases between them. CDR1 and CDR2 (germline): SGHRS, YFSETQ. The DNA of the CDR3 is TGCGCCAGCAGCTTATCCGGGACTTCTAAAGAGACCCAGTACTTC. Its translation: CASSLSGTSKETQYF.